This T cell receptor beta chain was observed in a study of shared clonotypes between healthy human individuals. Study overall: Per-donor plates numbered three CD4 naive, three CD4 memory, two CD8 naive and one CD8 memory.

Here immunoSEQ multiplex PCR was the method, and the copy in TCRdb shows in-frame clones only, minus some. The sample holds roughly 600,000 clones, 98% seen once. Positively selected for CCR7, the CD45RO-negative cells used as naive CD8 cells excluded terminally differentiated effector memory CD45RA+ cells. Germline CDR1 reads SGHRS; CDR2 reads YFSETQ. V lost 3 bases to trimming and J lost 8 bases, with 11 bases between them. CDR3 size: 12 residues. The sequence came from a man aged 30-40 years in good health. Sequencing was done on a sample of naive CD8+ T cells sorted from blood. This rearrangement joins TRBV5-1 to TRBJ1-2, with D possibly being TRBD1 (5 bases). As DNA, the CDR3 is TGCGCCAGCAGCTCGTTGGGGGAGGGCTACACCTTC. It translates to CASSSLGEGYTF.